A selection of T cell receptor beta chains follows, all from one sample in a study of shared clonotypes between healthy human individuals. Using immunoSEQ multiplex PCR, the repertoire was profiled, and TCRdb retains in-frame clones only, with some absent. Of millions of clones in the sample, approximately 95% were seen once. The sequencing sample was made of naive CD4+ T cells sorted from blood. The receptors were gathered from a man younger than 35 in good health. Both conserved end residues are part of each CDR3. A D gene is named only where the DNA matches it firmly. Clone size is stated in some rows and not others, as once, few, many or a class when expanded.

CDR3 length: 15; D gene: TRBD1; J gene: TRBJ1-5; V gene: TRBV5-1; clone size: -; CDR3 protein: CASSPTGSVSQPQHF; CDR3 DNA: TGCGCCAGCAGTCCGACAGGGTCCGTCTCCCAGCCCCAGCATTTT
CDR3 length: 14; D gene: -; J gene: TRBJ1-1; V gene: TRBV14; clone size: -; CDR3 protein: CASSQPGRNTEAFF; CDR3 DNA: TGTGCCAGCAGCCAACCTGGTCGGAACACTGAAGCTTTCTTT
CDR3 length: 15; D gene: -; J gene: TRBJ2-3; V gene: TRBV5-4; clone size: -; CDR3 protein: CASSLLPSGADTQYF; CDR3 DNA: TGTGCCAGCAGCTTGCTGCCCTCGGGCGCGGATACGCAGTATTTT
CDR3 length: 19; D gene: -; J gene: TRBJ1-2; V gene: TRBV6-1; clone size: -; CDR3 protein: CASSEARKKAGRASYGYTF; CDR3 DNA: TGTGCCAGCAGTGAAGCGCGGAAGAAAGCTGGTCGAGCTAGCTATGGCTACACCTTC
CDR3 length: 13; D gene: -; J gene: TRBJ2-6; V gene: TRBV7-3; clone size: -; CDR3 protein: CASSRSGANVLTF; CDR3 DNA: TGTGCCAGCAGCCGGTCTGGGGCCAACGTCCTGACTTTC
CDR3 length: 11; D gene: -; J gene: TRBJ2-7; V gene: TRBV30; clone size: -; CDR3 protein: CASKGAYEQYF; CDR3 DNA: TGTGCCTCCAAGGGCGCCTACGAGCAGTACTTC
CDR3 length: 15; D gene: -; J gene: TRBJ1-3; V gene: TRBV4-3; clone size: -; CDR3 protein: CASSQDFGSGNTIYF; CDR3 DNA: TGCGCCAGCAGCCAAGATTTCGGCTCTGGAAACACCATATATTTT
CDR3 length: 15; D gene: -; J gene: TRBJ2-3; V gene: TRBV25-1; clone size: -; CDR3 protein: CASGFETVSTDTQYF; CDR3 DNA: TGTGCCAGCGGTTTTGAGACGGTTAGCACAGATACGCAGTATTTT
CDR3 length: 11; D gene: -; J gene: TRBJ2-7; V gene: TRBV30; clone size: -; CDR3 protein: CAWRDIYEQYF; CDR3 DNA: TGTGCCTGGAGGGACATATACGAGCAGTACTTC
CDR3 length: 15; D gene: TRBD2; J gene: TRBJ2-3; V gene: TRBV28; clone size: -; CDR3 protein: CASSFRRGGEDTQYF; CDR3 DNA: TGTGCCAGCAGTTTCCGGCGGGGGGGCGAAGATACGCAGTATTTT
CDR3 length: 13; D gene: -; J gene: TRBJ1-4; V gene: TRBV30; clone size: -; CDR3 protein: CAWMGTANEKLFF; CDR3 DNA: TGTGCCTGGATGGGGACGGCTAATGAAAAACTGTTTTTT
CDR3 length: 14; D gene: -; J gene: TRBJ1-1; V gene: TRBV13; clone size: -; CDR3 protein: CASSLDRKNTEAFF; CDR3 DNA: TGTGCCAGCAGCTTGGACAGAAAGAACACTGAAGCTTTCTTT
CDR3 length: 15; D gene: TRBD1; J gene: TRBJ1-6; V gene: TRBV7-9; clone size: -; CDR3 protein: CASSPPGQQNSPLHF; CDR3 DNA: TGTGCCAGCAGCCCTCCGGGACAGCAGAATTCACCCCTCCACTTT
CDR3 length: 14; D gene: TRBD2; J gene: TRBJ2-3; V gene: TRBV7-2; clone size: -; CDR3 protein: CASSPSGRLNTQYF; CDR3 DNA: TGTGCCAGCAGCCCCTCCGGGAGGCTAAATACGCAGTATTTT
CDR3 length: 13; D gene: -; J gene: TRBJ2-3; V gene: TRBV6-1; clone size: -; CDR3 protein: CASSLRSTDTQYF; CDR3 DNA: TGTGCCAGCAGTTTACGCTCGACAGATACGCAGTATTTT
CDR3 length: 14; D gene: -; J gene: TRBJ1-4; V gene: TRBV6-5; clone size: -; CDR3 protein: CASKRGATNEKLFF; CDR3 DNA: TGTGCCAGCAAGAGAGGGGCGACTAATGAAAAACTGTTTTTT
CDR3 length: 16; D gene: -; J gene: TRBJ2-7; V gene: TRBV4-1; clone size: -; CDR3 protein: CASSQDLGGLGYEQYF; CDR3 DNA: TGCGCCAGCAGCCAAGACCTCGGGGGGCTGGGATACGAGCAGTACTTC
CDR3 length: 14; D gene: -; J gene: TRBJ2-3; V gene: TRBV7-8; clone size: -; CDR3 protein: CASSSGRRTDTQYF; CDR3 DNA: TGTGCCAGCAGCTCGGGACGCCGCACAGATACGCAGTATTTT
CDR3 length: 14; D gene: -; J gene: TRBJ1-6; V gene: TRBV30; clone size: -; CDR3 protein: CAWSVLQVNSPLHF; CDR3 DNA: TGTGCCTGGAGTGTACTACAGGTGAATTCACCCCTCCACTTT
CDR3 length: 12; D gene: -; J gene: TRBJ2-2; V gene: TRBV5-1; clone size: once; CDR3 protein: CASSLESGELFF; CDR3 DNA: TGCGCCAGCAGCTTGGAATCCGGGGAGCTGTTTTTT
CDR3 length: 15; D gene: TRBD1; J gene: TRBJ1-6; V gene: TRBV30; clone size: -; CDR3 protein: CAWAPTGTGNSPLHF; CDR3 DNA: TGTGCCTGGGCCCCTACCGGGACAGGGAATTCACCCCTCCACTTT
CDR3 length: 14; D gene: -; J gene: TRBJ2-5; V gene: TRBV21-1; clone size: once; CDR3 protein: CASSKTGRKETQYF; CDR3 DNA: TGTGCCAGCAGCAAAACAGGGAGGAAAGAGACCCAGTACTTC
CDR3 length: 15; D gene: -; J gene: TRBJ1-2; V gene: TRBV5-1; clone size: once; CDR3 protein: CASSLGGSYSYGYTF; CDR3 DNA: TGCGCCAGCAGCTTGGGGGGCAGTTACTCCTATGGCTACACCTTC
CDR3 length: 14; D gene: -; J gene: TRBJ2-5; V gene: TRBV7-6; clone size: -; CDR3 protein: CASSSIGRVETQYF; CDR3 DNA: TGTGCCAGCAGCTCAATAGGCAGGGTAGAGACCCAGTACTTC
CDR3 length: 15; D gene: TRBD2; J gene: TRBJ2-3; V gene: TRBV28; clone size: -; CDR3 protein: CASSLRGGRSDTQYF; CDR3 DNA: TGTGCCAGCAGTTTGCGGGGGGGGCGGTCAGATACGCAGTATTTT
CDR3 length: 16; D gene: -; J gene: TRBJ2-3; V gene: TRBV7-7; clone size: -; CDR3 protein: CASSQGGGLSTDTQYF; CDR3 DNA: TGTGCTAGCAGCCAGGGGGGCGGCCTAAGCACAGATACGCAGTATTTT
CDR3 length: 16; D gene: TRBD1; J gene: TRBJ1-5; V gene: TRBV5-6; clone size: -; CDR3 protein: CASSGGQGDSNQPQHF; CDR3 DNA: TGTGCCAGCAGCGGTGGACAGGGAGATAGCAATCAGCCCCAGCATTTT
CDR3 length: 18; D gene: -; J gene: TRBJ1-2; V gene: TRBV5-1; clone size: -; CDR3 protein: CASSRRFDADRFNYGYTF; CDR3 DNA: TGCGCCAGCAGCCGCCGGTTTGATGCCGACAGGTTTAACTATGGCTACACCTTC